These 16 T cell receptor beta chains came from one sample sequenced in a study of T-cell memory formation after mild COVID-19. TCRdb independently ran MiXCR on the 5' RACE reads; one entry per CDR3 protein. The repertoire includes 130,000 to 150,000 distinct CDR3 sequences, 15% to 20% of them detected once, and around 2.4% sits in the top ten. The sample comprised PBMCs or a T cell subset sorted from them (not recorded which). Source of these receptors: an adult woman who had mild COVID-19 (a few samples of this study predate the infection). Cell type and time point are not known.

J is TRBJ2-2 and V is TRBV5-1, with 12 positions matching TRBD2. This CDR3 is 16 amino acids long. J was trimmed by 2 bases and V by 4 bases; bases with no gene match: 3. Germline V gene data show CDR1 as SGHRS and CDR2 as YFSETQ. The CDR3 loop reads CASSTLAGGNTGELFF. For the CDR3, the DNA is TGCGCCAGCAGCACACTAGCGGGAGGAAACACCGGGGAGCTGTTTTTT.

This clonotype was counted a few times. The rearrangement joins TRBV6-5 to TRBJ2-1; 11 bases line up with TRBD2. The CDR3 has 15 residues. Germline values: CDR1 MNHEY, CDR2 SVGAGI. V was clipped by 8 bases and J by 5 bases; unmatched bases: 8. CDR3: CASWGGTSGDNEQFF. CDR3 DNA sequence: TGTGCCAGCTGGGGAGGGACTAGCGGTGACAATGAGCAGTTCTTC.

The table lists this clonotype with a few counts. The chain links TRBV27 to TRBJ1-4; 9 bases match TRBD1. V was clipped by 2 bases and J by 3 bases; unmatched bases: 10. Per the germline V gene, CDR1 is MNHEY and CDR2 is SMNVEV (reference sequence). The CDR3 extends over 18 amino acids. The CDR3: CASSLLGTGRVANEKLFF. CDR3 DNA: TGTGCCAGCAGTTTACTAGGGACAGGGAGGGTTGCTAATGAAAAACTGTTTTTT.

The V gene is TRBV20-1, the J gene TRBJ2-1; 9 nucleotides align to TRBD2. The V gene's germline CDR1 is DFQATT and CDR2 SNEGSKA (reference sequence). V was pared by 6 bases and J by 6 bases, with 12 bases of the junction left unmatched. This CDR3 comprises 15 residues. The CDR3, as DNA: TGCAGTGCCCCCACTCTAGCGGGATTGGGCAATGAGCAGTTCTTC. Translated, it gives CSAPTLAGLGNEQFF.

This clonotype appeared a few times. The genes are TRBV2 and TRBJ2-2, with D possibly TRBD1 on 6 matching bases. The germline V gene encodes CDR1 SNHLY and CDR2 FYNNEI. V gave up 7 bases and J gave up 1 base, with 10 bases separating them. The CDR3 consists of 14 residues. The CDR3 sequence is CASTARGNTGELFF. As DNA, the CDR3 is TGTGCCAGCACTGCCAGGGGGAACACCGGGGAGCTGTTTTTT.

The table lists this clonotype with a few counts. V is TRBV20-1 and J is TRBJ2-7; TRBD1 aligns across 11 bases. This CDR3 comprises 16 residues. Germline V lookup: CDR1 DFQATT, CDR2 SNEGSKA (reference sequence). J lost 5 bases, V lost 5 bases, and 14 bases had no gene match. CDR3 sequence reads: CSAPTALRTGGHEQYF. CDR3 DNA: TGCAGTGCTCCGACAGCCCTCAGGACAGGGGGCCACGAGCAGTACTTC.

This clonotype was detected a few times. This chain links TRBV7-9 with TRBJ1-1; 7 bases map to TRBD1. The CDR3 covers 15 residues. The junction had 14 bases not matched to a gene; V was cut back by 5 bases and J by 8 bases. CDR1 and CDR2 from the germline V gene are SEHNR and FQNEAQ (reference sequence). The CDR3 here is CASSAVQGSRSEAFF. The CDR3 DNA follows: TGTGCCAGCAGCGCGGTACAGGGGAGTCGGTCCGAAGCTTTCTTT.

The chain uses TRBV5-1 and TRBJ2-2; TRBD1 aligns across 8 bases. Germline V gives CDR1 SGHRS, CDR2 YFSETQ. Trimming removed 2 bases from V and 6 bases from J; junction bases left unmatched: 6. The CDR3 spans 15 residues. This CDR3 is CASSFIQGAAGELFF. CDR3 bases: TGCGCCAGCAGCTTTATCCAGGGGGCGGCCGGGGAGCTGTTTTTT.

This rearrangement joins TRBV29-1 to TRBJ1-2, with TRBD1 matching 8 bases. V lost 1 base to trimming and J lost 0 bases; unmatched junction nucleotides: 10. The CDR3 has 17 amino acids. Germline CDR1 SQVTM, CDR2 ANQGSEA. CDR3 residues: CSVEGTGTGRANYGYTF. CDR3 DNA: TGCAGCGTTGAAGGGACCGGGACAGGTCGAGCTAACTATGGCTACACCTTC.

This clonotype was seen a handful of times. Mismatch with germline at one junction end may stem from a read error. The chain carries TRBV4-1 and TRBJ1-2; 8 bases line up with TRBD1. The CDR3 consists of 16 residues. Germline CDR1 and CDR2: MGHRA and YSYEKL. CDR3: CASSQGQGGSRYGYTF. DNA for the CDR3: TGCGCCAGCAGTCAAGGACAGGGAGGATCCCGATATGGCTACACCTTC.

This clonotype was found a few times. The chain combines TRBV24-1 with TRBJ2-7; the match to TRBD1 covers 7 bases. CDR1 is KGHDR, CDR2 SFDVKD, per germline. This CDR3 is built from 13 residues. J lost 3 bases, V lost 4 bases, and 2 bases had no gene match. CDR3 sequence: CATSETGLYEQYF. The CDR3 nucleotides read TGTGCCACCAGTGAGACAGGGCTCTACGAGCAGTACTTC.

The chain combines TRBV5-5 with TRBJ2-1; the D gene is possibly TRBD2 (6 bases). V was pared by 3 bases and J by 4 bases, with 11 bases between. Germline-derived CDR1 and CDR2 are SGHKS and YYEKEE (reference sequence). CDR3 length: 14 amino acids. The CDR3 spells CASSYPGGYNEQFF. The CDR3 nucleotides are TGTGCCAGCAGCTATCCCGGGGGATACAATGAGCAGTTCTTC.

CDR3 in amino acids: CASSLGPLVIIGQETQYF. Written as DNA, the CDR3 is TGTGCCAGCAGCTTGGGCCCGCTAGTTATCATAGGCCAAGAGACCCAGTACTTC. V and J are TRBV7-6 and TRBJ2-5; D is unclear. CDR1 and CDR2 from the germline V gene are SGHVS and FNYEAQ. V was shortened by 3 bases and J by 1 base, with 21 bases between the two germline ends. The CDR3 extends over 18 amino acids.

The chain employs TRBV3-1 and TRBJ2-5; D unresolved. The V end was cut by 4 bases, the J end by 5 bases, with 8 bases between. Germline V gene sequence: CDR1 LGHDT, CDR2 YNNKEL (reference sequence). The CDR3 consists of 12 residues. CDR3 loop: CASSPPLETQYF. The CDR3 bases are TGTGCCAGCAGCCCCCCTCTGGAGACCCAGTACTTC.

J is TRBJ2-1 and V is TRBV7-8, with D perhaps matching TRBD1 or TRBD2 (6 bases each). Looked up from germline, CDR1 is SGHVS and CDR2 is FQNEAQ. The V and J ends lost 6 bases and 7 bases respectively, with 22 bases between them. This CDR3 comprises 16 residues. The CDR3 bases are TGTGCCAGCAGTACCACGGGGGCAGGGCGGCGGAATGAGCAGTTCTTC. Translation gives CASSTTGAGRRNEQFF. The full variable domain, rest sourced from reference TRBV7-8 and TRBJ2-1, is GAGVSQSPRYKVAKRGQDVALRCDPISGHVSLFWYQQALGQGPEFLTYFQNEAQLDKSGLPSDRFFAERPEGSVSTLKIQRTQQEDSAVYLCASSTTGAGRRNEQFFGPGTRLTVL.

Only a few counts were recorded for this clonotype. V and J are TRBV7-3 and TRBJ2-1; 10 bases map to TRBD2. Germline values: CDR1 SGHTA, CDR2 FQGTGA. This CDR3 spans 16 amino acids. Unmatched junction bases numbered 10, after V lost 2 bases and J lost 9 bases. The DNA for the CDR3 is TGTGCCAGCAGCTTACGGACTAGCGGTCTACACAGTGAGCAGTTCTTC. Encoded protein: CASSLRTSGLHSEQFF.